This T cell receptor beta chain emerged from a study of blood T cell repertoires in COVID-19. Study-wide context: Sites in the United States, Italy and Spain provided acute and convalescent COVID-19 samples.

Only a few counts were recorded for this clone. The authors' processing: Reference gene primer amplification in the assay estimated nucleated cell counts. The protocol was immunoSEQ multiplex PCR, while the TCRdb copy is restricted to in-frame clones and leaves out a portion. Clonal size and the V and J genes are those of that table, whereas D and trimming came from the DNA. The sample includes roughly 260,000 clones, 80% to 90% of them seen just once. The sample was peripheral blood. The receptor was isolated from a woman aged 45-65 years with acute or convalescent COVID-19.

In DNA, the CDR3 is TGTGCCAGCAGTCCCCTAGCGGGGGCCTACGAGCAGTACTTC. Its translation is CASSPLAGAYEQYF. V usage is TRBV2 and J usage is TRBJ2-7, with 10 nucleotides matching TRBD2. The germline gives CDR1 SNHLY, CDR2 FYNNEI. V lost 5 bases to trimming and J lost 2 bases; unmatched junction nucleotides: 3. The CDR3 spans 14 residues.